Sequencing of this T cell receptor beta chain was carried out in a study of control samples from healthy donors and cancer patients. Germline V lookup: CDR1 LNHDA, CDR2 SQIVND (reference sequence). CDR3 length equals 16 residues. Deletions cut 8 bases from V and 6 bases from J, with 23 bases between. Assay used: immunoSEQ multiplex PCR; TCRdb lists only in-frame clones, some missing. This table has about 15,000 clones, more than 75% appearing once. The chain recombines TRBV19 with TRBJ2-1, with D maybe TRBD2 (6 bases). This sequence originates from a woman in her seventies with colorectal cancer. Sequenced sample: PBMCs. As DNA, the CDR3 is TGTGCCAGTGCCACAAAGGTAGCGGTCCGGGCCAATGAGCAGTTCTTC. Amino acids: CASATKVAVRANEQFF.